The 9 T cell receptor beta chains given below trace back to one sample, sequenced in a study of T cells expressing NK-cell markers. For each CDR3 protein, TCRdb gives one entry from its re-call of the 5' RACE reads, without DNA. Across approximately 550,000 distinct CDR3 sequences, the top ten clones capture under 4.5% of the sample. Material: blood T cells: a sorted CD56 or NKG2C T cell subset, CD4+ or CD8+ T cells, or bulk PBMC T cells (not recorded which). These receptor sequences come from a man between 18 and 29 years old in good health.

CDR3 amino acids: CASGRTAKNTEAFF. The chain joins TRBV5-1 to TRBJ1-1. The CDR3 has 14 residues. The germline V gene encodes CDR1 SGHRS and CDR2 YFSETQ.

CDR3 protein: CASSYVSGASYEQYF. The chain links TRBV6-5 to TRBJ2-7; as DNA is missing, the TRBD2 call by TCRdb cannot be tested. The germline CDR1 and CDR2 sequences are MNHEY and SVGAGI. This CDR3 is 15 amino acids long.

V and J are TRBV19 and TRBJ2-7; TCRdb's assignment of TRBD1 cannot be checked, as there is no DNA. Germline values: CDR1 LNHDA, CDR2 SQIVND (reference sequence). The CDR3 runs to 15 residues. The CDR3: CASSTGTASSYEQYF.

This CDR3 is CATSSRTSSDYNEQFF. V and J are TRBV15 and TRBJ2-1; TCRdb calls TRBD2, which cannot be checked without DNA. Germline CDR1 LNHNV, CDR2 YYDKDF (reference sequence). The CDR3 extends over 16 amino acids.

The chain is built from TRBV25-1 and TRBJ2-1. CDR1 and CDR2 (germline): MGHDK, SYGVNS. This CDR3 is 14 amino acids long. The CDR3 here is CASSEYSRYNEQFF.

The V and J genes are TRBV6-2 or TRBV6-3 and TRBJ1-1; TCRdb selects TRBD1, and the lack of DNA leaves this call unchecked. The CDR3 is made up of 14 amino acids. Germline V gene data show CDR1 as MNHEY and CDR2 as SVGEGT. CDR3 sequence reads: CASSYARGDTEAFF.

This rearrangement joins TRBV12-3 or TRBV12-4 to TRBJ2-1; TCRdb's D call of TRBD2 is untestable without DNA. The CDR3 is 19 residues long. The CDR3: CASSLARAGVRGAYNEQFF.

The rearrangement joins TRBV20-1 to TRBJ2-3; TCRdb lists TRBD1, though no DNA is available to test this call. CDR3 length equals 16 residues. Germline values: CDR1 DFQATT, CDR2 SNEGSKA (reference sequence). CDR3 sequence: CSASAWGQEGTDTQYF.

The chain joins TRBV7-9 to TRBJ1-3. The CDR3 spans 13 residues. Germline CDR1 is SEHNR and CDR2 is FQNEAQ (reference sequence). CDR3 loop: CASSLVGPDTIYF. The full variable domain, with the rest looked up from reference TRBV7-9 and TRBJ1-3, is DTGVSQNPRHKITKRGQNVTFRCDPISEHNRLYWYRQTLGQGPEFLTYFQNEAQLEKSRLLSDRFSAERPKGSFSTLEIQRTEQGDSAMYLCASSLVGPDTIYFGEGSWLTVV.